This T cell receptor beta chain was recovered during a study of cytomegalovirus exposure and HLA in healthy donors. Whole-study findings and limits: An Asian-associated ancestry cluster reportedly showed fewer N-insertions than the approximately 620-donor mean in a later analysis. There were some public TCRs occurring in many donors, but most TCR sequences were rare.

V was clipped by 3 bases and J by 6 bases; unmatched bases: 4. In germline, CDR1 is GTSNPN, CDR2 SVGIG (reference sequence). This CDR3 contains 14 residues. A multiplex PCR was run with 60 Vbeta primers and 13 Jbeta primers. TCRdb's copy holds only in-frame clones and misses some; the assay was immunoSEQ multiplex PCR. The top ten clones hold around 3% of a sample with under 200,000 clones, about three quarters of them seen once. Points on this clone: The antigen is not known.

The source is a woman between 45 and 65 years old in good health and CMV-seropositive. The J gene is TRBJ2-2, the V gene TRBV30, with 10 bases matching TRBD2. Sequencing input: PBMCs. CDR3 DNA sequence: TGTGCCTGGAGGTACAGCGGGGGGGCCGGGGAGCTGTTTTTT. Its protein is CAWRYSGGAGELFF.